The entry that follows covers one T cell receptor (beta chain) sequence. Its recognized antigen is unknown. No base quality values were provided; no much bigger clone lies one nucleotide off. This entry is derived from a study of technical replicates of blood from several donors (dated by TCRdb to between 2016 and 2019). V loses 10 bases, J loses 0 bases, and the germline ends lie 12 bases apart. The CDR3 starts with the cysteine, ends with the phenylalanine, and has 14 residues. Only the CDR3 portion is preserved as DNA: 42 bases, with reading frame beginning at the first base. CDR1 and CDR2 are drawn from the germline V gene: MNHNS, SASEGT. The library relied on the immunoSEQ multiplex PCR assay. Entries here come from immuneACCESS through TCRdb and include only in-frame sequences with V and J called. Some clones fail to appear in such tables; in the studies checked, an unresolved V gene covers under half of the shortfall, and the cause of the remainder is unknown. The sample data list 9,000 to 15,000 clones, and 85% to 95% of these were observed just once. The ten most abundant clones make up 7.6% of the sample.

Recombination linked TRBV6-1 to TRBJ1-4; perhaps TRBD1 is the D gene, with 6 bases matching. The sequencing input was PBMCs. This TCR came from a human donor in good health. The bases read TGTGCCACAGAAAACAGGGCAACTAATGAAAAACTGTTTTTT. It encodes CATENRATNEKLFF.